This TCR beta chain appears in the sequencing data of a study of control samples from healthy donors and cancer patients. The assay was immunoSEQ multiplex PCR, and TCRdb's table has in-frame clones only and misses some. The sample comprises 90,000 to 150,000 clones, roughly 88% of which are singletons, and roughly 3.3% rests with the top ten. Sample: blood. The origin of this receptor is a middle-aged man in good health.

CDR3 amino acids: CASSLDRNNYGYTF. The CDR3 bases are TGTGCCAGCAGCTTGGACAGAAATAACTATGGCTACACCTTC. V and J are TRBV5-6 and TRBJ1-2; D uncertain. Per the germline V gene, CDR1 is SGHDT and CDR2 is YYEEEE. The CDR3 loop spans 14 amino acids. V shed 0 bases and J shed 1 base, with 7 bases lying between them.